The clone carrying this T cell receptor (beta chain) showed up just a few times. Its antigen is currently unknown. Germline values: CDR1 KGHSH, CDR2 LQKENI. CDR3 length: 16 residues. V shed 0 bases and J shed 4 bases, with 15 bases lying between them. What was sequenced were expressed TCRB transcripts, since all of the isolated RNA had been reverse transcribed. Profiled with immunoSEQ multiplex PCR; TCRdb holds only in-frame clones, not every one. The data hold 500,000 to 650,000 clones, with 12% observed a single time. This entry comes from a study of beta chain features in type 1 diabetes. The wider study: Patients looked much like healthy donors when it came to age, gender and cell yields. The number of sorted cells examined across all samples was under 140,000,000. General study points: PCR might show a preference for shorter templates, equally across patients and controls. Moderately but significantly shorter TCRB CDR3s were found in Type 1 diabetes patients in all four CD4+ subsets.

The specimen sequenced was naive CD4+ T cells from blood. The receptor comes from a man aged 30 to 45 with type 1 diabetes. This chain joins TRBV18 and TRBJ2-5; TRBD2 is a possible D gene (5 bases). CDR3 loop: CASSPPGLAGPETQYF. CDR3 nucleotide sequence: TGTGCCAGCTCACCACCAGGTCTAGCCGGACCAGAGACCCAGTACTTC.